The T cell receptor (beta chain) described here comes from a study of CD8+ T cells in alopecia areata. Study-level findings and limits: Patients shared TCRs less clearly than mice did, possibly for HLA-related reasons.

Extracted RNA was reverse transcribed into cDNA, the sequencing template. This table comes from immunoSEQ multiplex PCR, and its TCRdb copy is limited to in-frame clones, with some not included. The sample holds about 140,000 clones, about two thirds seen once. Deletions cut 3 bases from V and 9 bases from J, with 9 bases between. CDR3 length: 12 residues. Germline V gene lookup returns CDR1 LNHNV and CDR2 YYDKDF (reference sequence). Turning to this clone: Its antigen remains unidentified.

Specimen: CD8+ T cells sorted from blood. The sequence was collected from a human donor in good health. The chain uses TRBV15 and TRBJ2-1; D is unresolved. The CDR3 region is CATSSSPGEQFF. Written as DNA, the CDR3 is TGTGCCACCAGCAGCAGCCCTGGTGAGCAGTTCTTC.